The 27 T cell receptor beta chains in this list originate from one sample, sequenced in a study of shared clonotypes between healthy human individuals. Measured with immunoSEQ multiplex PCR; TCRdb has only the in-frame clones, and not every one. The table records approximately 500,000 clones, 60% to 80% of them present only once. The sample consisted of PBMCs. Source of these receptors: a woman aged 40 to 49 in good health. Some clones in this sample may be carry-over from other donors' samples.

The chain carries TRBV29-1 and TRBJ2-7; no clear D. Trimming left V 6 bases short and J 5 bases short, with 20 bases between. Germline values: CDR1 SQVTM, CDR2 ANQGSEA. This CDR3 has 14 residues. This chain's CDR3 is CSVASGPVSNEQYF. As DNA, the CDR3 is TGCAGCGTAGCCTCCGGCCCGGTCTCTAACGAGCAGTACTTC.

The chain has TRBV5-1 and TRBJ2-5; a possible D gene is TRBD1 (5 bases). The J call may be incorrect, as the DNA end agrees better with TRBJ2-7. In germline, CDR1 is SGHRS, CDR2 YFSETQ. This CDR3 has 17 residues. The CDR3 nucleotides read TGCGCCAGCAGCTTGTCTCAGGTAGGGGCCAGCTCCTACGAGCAGTACTTC. It yields the protein CASSLSQVGASSYEQYF.

This clone was seen just once. The chain carries TRBV10-3 and TRBJ1-2, with D unclear. The V gene lost 0 bases and the J gene lost 0 bases, with 5 bases spanning the gap. CDR1 is ENHRY and CDR2 is SYGVKD in the germline V gene. There are 14 residues in the CDR3. The CDR3 region has the DNA TGTGCCATCAGTGAGTCGCAGGCTAACTATGGCTACACCTTC. As protein: CAISESQANYGYTF.

This chain connects TRBV28 to TRBJ1-1; D gene ambiguous. The CDR3 runs to 13 residues. V was cut by 6 bases and J by 6 bases, with 14 bases left in between. Looked up from germline, CDR1 is MDHEN and CDR2 is SYDVKM. The DNA for the CDR3 is TGTGCCAGCAGCCGAGCATGGCACTCTGAAGCTTTCTTT. Its protein product is CASSRAWHSEAFF.

This clone has only a few counts. The chain has TRBV28 and TRBJ1-1; D remains ambiguous. Between the trimmed V and J ends, which lost 0 bases and 6 bases, there was a span of 2 bases. The CDR3 runs 11 residues. CDR1 is MDHEN and CDR2 is SYDVKM in the germline V gene. CDR3 in amino acids: CASSLWAEAFF. CDR3 DNA: TGTGCCAGCAGTTTATGGGCTGAAGCTTTCTTT.

The V call is TRBV25-1, the J call TRBJ1-1; TRBD1 might be the D (5 bases). In germline, CDR1 is MGHDK, CDR2 SYGVNS. Trimming took 6 bases from V and 1 from J, leaving 9 bases between them. The CDR3 has 13 amino acids. For the CDR3, the DNA is TGTGCCAGCAGGAAGCAGGGGAACACTGAAGCTTTCTTT. Encoded protein: CASRKQGNTEAFF.

The chain joins TRBV2 to TRBJ2-3; no reliable D call. Trimming shortened V by 7 bases and J by 5 bases, and 13 bases separated the two germline ends. Germline assignment: CDR1 SNHLY and CDR2 FYNNEI. The CDR3 is made up of 13 amino acids. The CDR3 loop reads CASKSLGGDTQYF. The CDR3 nucleotides read TGTGCCAGCAAATCCCTAGGCGGAGATACGCAGTATTTT.

The V and J genes are TRBV6-6 and TRBJ2-3; D call uncertain. Germline CDR1 is MNHNY and CDR2 is SVGAGI (reference sequence). Trimming left V 5 bases short and J 0 bases short, with 9 bases between. This CDR3 region has 14 residues. The CDR3 protein is CASSPAASTDTQYF. The CDR3 bases are TGTGCCAGCAGTCCCGCGGCAAGCACAGATACGCAGTATTTT.

The V and J genes are TRBV9 and TRBJ2-5; TRBD2 matches 7 bases. In germline, CDR1 is SGDLS, CDR2 YYNGEE. CDR3 length: 17 residues. Trimming at V came to 0 bases and at J to 5 bases, leaving 13 bases not matched to a gene. CDR3 in amino acids: CASSVGGAGPYGETQYF. The CDR3 region has the DNA TGTGCCAGCAGCGTAGGTGGAGCGGGGCCTTATGGGGAGACCCAGTACTTC. The full variable domain, rest sourced from reference TRBV9 and TRBJ2-5, is DSGVTQTPKHLITATGQRVTLRCSPRSGDLSVYWYQQSLDQGLQFLIQYYNGEERAKGNILERFSAQQFPDLHSELNLSSLELGDSALYFCASSVGGAGPYGETQYFGPGTRLLVL.

The gene calls are TRBV19 and TRBJ1-2; 8 positions agree with TRBD1. CDR1 is LNHDA, CDR2 SQIVND, per germline (reference sequence). The CDR3 spans 14 residues. Trimming at V came to 3 bases and at J to 6 bases, leaving 6 bases not matched to a gene. This CDR3 is CASSILPDRDGYTF. CDR3 DNA sequence: TGTGCCAGTAGTATTCTACCGGACAGGGATGGCTACACCTTC.

This sequence joins TRBV5-1 and TRBJ2-1; D call uncertain. CDR1 and CDR2 (germline): SGHRS, YFSETQ. The CDR3 contains 13 residues. Trimming stripped 3 bases from V and 6 bases from J, with 10 bases between. The CDR3: CASSSIPSNEQFF. DNA for the CDR3: TGCGCCAGCAGCTCGATACCTAGCAATGAGCAGTTCTTC.

The V and J genes are TRBV19 and TRBJ2-2; no clear D. CDR3 size: 15 residues. CDR1 and CDR2 (germline): LNHDA, SQIVND (reference sequence). The V end lost 3 bases, the J end lost 3 bases, and 11 bases lay between the germline ends. As DNA, the CDR3 is TGTGCCAGTAGTATCGGGCGGCCCTACACCGGGGAGCTGTTTTTT. This sequence encodes CASSIGRPYTGELFF. Variable domain in full (rest from reference TRBV19 and TRBJ2-2): DGGITQSPKYLFRKEGQNVTLSCEQNLNHDAMYWYRQDPGQGLRLIYYSQIVNDFQKGDIAEGYSVSREKKESFPLTVTSAQKNPTAFYLCASSIGRPYTGELFFGEGSRLTVL.

This chain connects TRBV19 to TRBJ2-4, with 11 bases aligning to TRBD2. The CDR3 contains 17 residues. Germline V gene data show CDR1 as LNHDA and CDR2 as SQIVND (reference sequence). The junction had 11 bases not matched to a gene; V was cut back by 2 bases and J by 8 bases. CDR3 DNA sequence: TGTGCCAGTAGTATAAGTTCTAGCGGGAGGATCATGGACATTCAGTACTTC. Amino acid sequence: CASSISSSGRIMDIQYF.

The chain uses TRBV4-1 and TRBJ2-2, with a possible D match to TRBD1 (6 bases). The CDR3 covers 14 residues. Germline V CDR1 and CDR2: MGHRA, YSYEKL. V dropped 2 bases and J dropped 6 bases, with 10 bases sitting between them. CDR3 in DNA: TGCGCCAGCAGCCAACTTCAGGGGCCCGGGGAGCTGTTTTTT. Residues: CASSQLQGPGELFF.

The chain joins TRBV6-6 to TRBJ1-2, with TRBD1 identical over 10 bases. With 4 bases clipped from V and 7 bases from J, the junction kept 9 bases outside the gene matches. Germline V lookup: CDR1 MNHNY, CDR2 SVGAGI (reference sequence). This CDR3 contains 15 residues. CDR3 loop: CASSLGQGFRSGYTF. DNA of the CDR3: TGTGCCAGCAGTTTGGGACAGGGGTTTCGGTCTGGCTACACCTTC.

The chain joins TRBV5-6 to TRBJ2-7; 7 nucleotides line up with TRBD1. The CDR3 extends over 15 amino acids. Germline V gene data show CDR1 as SGHDT and CDR2 as YYEEEE. Losses at the gene ends were 4 bases for V and 0 bases for J; bases not matched to a gene: 7. CDR3 in DNA: TGTGCCAGCAGCCGAACAGGGGCATTCTCCTACGAGCAGTACTTC. Its protein product is CASSRTGAFSYEQYF.

The chain uses TRBV18 and TRBJ2-2, with 11 positions matching TRBD1. This CDR3 has 15 amino acids. Germline V gene data show CDR1 as KGHSH and CDR2 as LQKENI. Germline trimming cut 3 bases from V and 6 bases from J; bases unmatched to any gene: 3. CDR3 in DNA: TGTGCCAGCTCACCTCGGACAGGGGGCCCCGGGGAGCTGTTTTTT. This translates into CASSPRTGGPGELFF.

The count of this clone is one. The chain couples TRBV6-1 to TRBJ1-5, with TRBD1 identical over 7 bases. With V trimmed by 11 bases and J by 2 bases, 9 bases remained unmatched. The CDR3 runs 14 residues. The V gene's germline CDR1 is MNHNS and CDR2 SASEGT. The CDR3 region has the DNA TGTGCCGCCCTGGAGCAGGGGGGCAATCAGCCCCAGCATTTT. Residues: CAALEQGGNQPQHF.

The chain uses TRBV28 and TRBJ2-7; D possibly corresponds to TRBD2 (6 bases). The CDR3 is made up of 15 amino acids. Germline V gene data show CDR1 as MDHEN and CDR2 as SYDVKM. V was trimmed by 6 bases and J by 2 bases, leaving 17 bases between them. The CDR3 is CASSPMGGTAYEQYF. The CDR3 nucleotides are TGTGCCAGCAGCCCTATGGGGGGAACCGCCTACGAGCAGTACTTC.

V usage is TRBV30 and J usage is TRBJ1-4; the D is unclear. The V end was cut by 4 bases, the J end by 8 bases, with 14 bases between. This CDR3 contains 13 residues. CDR1 and CDR2 from the germline V gene are GTSNPN and SVGIG (reference sequence). CDR3 coding DNA: TGTGCCTGGACGACCCACCAAGGGGAAAAACTGTTTTTT. Residues: CAWTTHQGEKLFF.

The CDR3 bases are TGCAGCGTTGCCGGTTGCATACAAAGTCGGGCCAACGTCCTGACTTTC. Amino acids: CSVAGCIQSRANVLTF. The gene calls are TRBV29-1 and TRBJ2-6; D gene ambiguous. Trimming stripped 4 bases from V and 5 bases from J, with 18 bases between. This CDR3 is 16 amino acids long. Germline CDR1 SQVTM, CDR2 ANQGSEA.

The genes are TRBV6-6 and TRBJ2-2; D is unclear. V lost 0 bases, J lost 7 bases, and 15 bases lay in between. This CDR3 comprises 16 residues. CDR1 MNHNY and CDR2 SVGAGI come from the germline V gene (reference sequence). The chain's CDR3 is CASSYSWAKGGGELFF. Written as DNA, the CDR3 is TGTGCCAGCAGTTACTCGTGGGCTAAAGGTGGCGGGGAGCTGTTTTTT.

This clone appeared a few times. This chain connects TRBV5-4 to TRBJ2-5; D may correspond to TRBD1 or TRBD2 (5 bases each). With 4 bases removed from V and 5 bases from J, the gap between germline ends came to 12 bases. Germline CDR1 is SGHNT and CDR2 is YYREEE (reference sequence). The CDR3 consists of 13 residues. The CDR3 nucleotides read TGTGCCAGCAGCCTCAGGGAGCGGGAGACCCAGTACTTC. Its protein product is CASSLRERETQYF.

The genes are TRBV5-1 and TRBJ1-5, with D possibly matching TRBD1 (6 bases). V shed 2 bases and J shed 0 bases, with 9 bases lying between them. The CDR3 is 15 amino acids. Per germline, CDR1 SGHRS and CDR2 YFSETQ. CDR3 DNA sequence: TGCGCCAGCAGCTTCGGGGGGGCTAGCAATCAGCCCCAGCATTTT. This sequence encodes CASSFGGASNQPQHF.

The chain has TRBV27 and TRBJ2-1; tentatively, D is TRBD2 (6 bases). The CDR3 runs 12 residues. Germline lookup yields CDR1 MNHEY and CDR2 SMNVEV (reference sequence). With 4 bases removed from V and 10 bases from J, the gap between germline ends came to 11 bases. DNA of the CDR3: TGTGCCAGCAGTTCATACGGAGGGGAGCAGTTCTTC. Its translation: CASSSYGGEQFF.

This clone has only a few counts. The CDR3 sequence: CASSEGLPGYTF. DNA for the CDR3: TGTGCCAGCAGTGAGGGCCTCCCGGGCTACACCTTC. The chain links TRBV2 to TRBJ1-2, with D hard to call. The germline V and J ends were trimmed by 3 bases and 8 bases, with 10 bases remaining between them. Germline values: CDR1 SNHLY, CDR2 FYNNEI. This CDR3 has 12 residues. The entire variable domain, with the rest obtained from reference TRBV2 and TRBJ1-2, is as follows: EPEVTQTPSHQVTQMGQEVILRCVPISNHLYFYWYRQILGQKVEFLVSFYNNEISEKSEIFDDQFSVERPDGSNFTLKIRSTKLEDSAMYFCASSEGLPGYTFGSGTRLTVV.

The rearrangement uses TRBV25-1 and TRBJ1-2, with a possible D match to TRBD1 (5 bases). Germline V gene data show CDR1 as MGHDK and CDR2 as SYGVNS. This CDR3 is built from 15 residues. Trimming shortened V by 6 bases and J by 3 bases, and 17 bases separated the two germline ends. CDR3 bases: TGTGCCAGCAGCCCGTACGGAGGGACTCACTATGGCTACACCTTC. Translation gives CASSPYGGTHYGYTF.